This entry lists 31 T cell receptor beta chains sequenced from one sample in a study of T cells in Graves' hyperthyroidism and ophthalmopathy. RNA transcripts provided the source from which TCR beta CDR3 regions were amplified. Using the HTBI primer set, a first-round RT-PCR was run on the TCR CDR3. TCRdb called the multiplex PCR reads again in MiXCR, with one record for every CDR3 protein. The sample gives about 640,000 distinct CDR3 sequences, about 14% of which show up once; approximately 12% is in the top ten. Sequencing was performed on blood. These receptors came from a woman aged 50 to 60 with Graves' ophthalmopathy.

Comments on this clonotype: A read error may explain this, as a much larger clone is one base away. This chain joins TRBV12-3 or TRBV12-4 and TRBJ1-1; a possible D gene is TRBD1 (5 bases). This CDR3 has 14 amino acids. CDR3 sequence reads: CTSSPPGRPTEAFF. In nucleotides, the CDR3 is TGTACCAGCAGCCCACCGGGGCGACCCACTGAAGCTTTCTTT.

This clonotype was observed at least ten times. V and J are TRBV28 and TRBJ1-1; possible D gene TRBD1, 5 bases. Germline CDR1 reads MDHEN; CDR2 reads SYDVKM. This CDR3 has 15 amino acids. The V gene lost 3 bases and the J gene lost 4 bases, with 15 bases spanning the gap. DNA of the CDR3: TGTGCCAGCAGTTTGGGAGGCAGGGTGGGCACTGAAGCTTTCTTT. It codes for CASSLGGRVGTEAFF.

This clonotype has ten or more counts. J is TRBJ2-7 and V is TRBV7-9; a possible D gene is TRBD2 (5 bases). V lost 1 base and J 5 bases, leaving 15 bases between the germline ends. The V gene's germline CDR1 is SEHNR and CDR2 FQNEAQ (reference sequence). This CDR3 contains 15 residues. CDR3 sequence (DNA): TGTGCCAGCAGCTTAGTCTCGAGGGCGCGACACGAGCAGTACTTC. Translation gives CASSLVSRARHEQYF.

Ten or more counts support this clonotype. The gene calls are TRBV7-2 and TRBJ2-7, with a possible D match to TRBD2 (5 bases). The CDR3 sequence is 16 residues long. In germline, CDR1 is SGHTA, CDR2 FQGNSA. V was cut by 1 base and J by 0 bases, with 13 bases left in between. The CDR3 bases are TGTGCCAGCAGCTTAGATAGCAGCGGTCTCTCCTACGAGCAGTACTTC. The encoded protein is CASSLDSSGLSYEQYF. The full variable domain, completed using reference TRBV7-2 and TRBJ2-7, is GAGVSQSPSNKVTEKGKDVELRCDPISGHTALYWYRQSLGQGLEFLIYFQGNSAPDKSGLPSDRFSAERTGGSVSTLTIQRTQQEDSAVYLCASSLDSSGLSYEQYFGPGTRLTVT.

This clonotype was seen ten or more times. The rearrangement uses TRBV12-3 or TRBV12-4 and TRBJ1-1; D remains unclear. The CDR3 spans 13 residues. Trimming cost V 3 bases and J 0 bases, with 5 bases left between them. CDR3 DNA sequence: TGTGCCAGCAGTTTTGATGTGAACACTGAAGCTTTCTTT. Amino acid sequence: CASSFDVNTEAFF.

This clonotype has at least ten counts. The chain uses TRBV3-1 and TRBJ2-1; 11 positions agree with TRBD2. V was clipped by 7 bases and J by 7 bases; unmatched bases: 3. This CDR3 region has 13 residues. Germline V gene lookup returns CDR1 LGHDT and CDR2 YNNKEL (reference sequence). CDR3: CASTGTSGNEQFF. The CDR3 DNA sequence: TGTGCCAGCACCGGGACTAGCGGAAATGAGCAGTTCTTC.

This clonotype showed up many times. The chain recombines TRBV20-1 with TRBJ1-6; the match to TRBD1 covers 8 bases. This CDR3 has 15 amino acids. V was pared by 0 bases and J by 14 bases, with 12 bases of the junction left unmatched. Germline-derived CDR1 and CDR2 are DFQATT and SNEGSKA (reference sequence). CDR3 region: CSARERTGSHASLHF. In DNA, the CDR3 is TGCAGTGCTAGAGAGCGGACAGGGAGCCACGCATCCCTCCACTTT.

The gene calls are TRBV20-1 and TRBJ1-1, with D perhaps TRBD1 (5 bases). Trimming cost V 0 bases and J 3 bases, with 8 bases left between them. Germline CDR1 is DFQATT and CDR2 is SNEGSKA (reference sequence). CDR3 length equals 13 residues. CDR3 in amino acids: CSARDGGDTEAFF. The CDR3 region has the DNA TGCAGTGCTAGAGATGGAGGGGACACTGAAGCTTTCTTT.

The V and J genes are TRBV7-9 and TRBJ1-5; the D is unclear. This CDR3 spans 14 amino acids. Trimming removed 5 bases from V and 3 bases from J, with 11 bases in between. Germline-derived CDR1 and CDR2 are SEHNR and FQNEAQ (reference sequence). CDR3 sequence: CASSRNSSNQPQHF. The CDR3 coding sequence is TGTGCCAGCAGCAGAAACAGTTCCAATCAGCCCCAGCATTTT.

The V gene is TRBV7-9, the J gene TRBJ1-2; D is possibly TRBD1 (6 bases). V lost 4 bases and J 11 bases, leaving 17 bases between the germline ends. The germline V gene has CDR1 SEHNR and CDR2 FQNEAQ (reference sequence). The CDR3 sequence is 13 residues long. The CDR3 DNA follows: TGTGCCAGCAGCTCAATGAAGACAGGCGGTTACACCTTC. This translates into CASSSMKTGGYTF.

This clonotype was detected a few times. This chain connects TRBV18 to TRBJ2-7; D perhaps matches TRBD1 (5 bases). V lost 6 bases to trimming and J lost 1 base, with 16 bases between them. Germline-derived CDR1 and CDR2 are KGHSH and LQKENI. CDR3 length equals 15 residues. This CDR3 is CASSPPPGLSYEQYF. The CDR3 DNA reads TGTGCCAGCTCTCCCCCGCCAGGGTTATCCTACGAGCAGTACTTC.

This clonotype came up many times. The chain carries TRBV20-1 and TRBJ2-7; TRBD1 aligns across 8 bases. CDR3 length: 14 residues. The J segment lost 2 bases and the V segment lost 2 bases, leaving 5 bases of the junction unmatched. Germline lookup yields CDR1 DFQATT and CDR2 SNEGSKA (reference sequence). In nucleotides, the CDR3 is TGCAGTGCTAGAACACCGGGACAGGCCTACGAGCAGTACTTC. Translated, it gives CSARTPGQAYEQYF.

This clonotype came up many times. The J gene is TRBJ1-5, the V gene TRBV28; no clear D. The CDR3 consists of 18 residues. Looked up from germline, CDR1 is MDHEN and CDR2 is SYDVKM. Trimming removed 4 bases at V and 5 bases at J, with 24 bases between. This CDR3 reads CASSSRGGLGGWYQPQHF. CDR3 sequence (DNA): TGTGCCAGCAGTTCCCGGGGAGGCTTGGGAGGTTGGTATCAGCCCCAGCATTTT.

The J gene is TRBJ1-2, the V gene TRBV30; 7 nucleotides align to TRBD1. This CDR3 is 12 amino acids long. Germline V gene lookup returns CDR1 GTSNPN and CDR2 SVGIG (reference sequence). V lost 3 bases to trimming and J lost 4 bases; unmatched junction nucleotides: 2. CDR3 nucleotide sequence: TGTGCCTGGAGACAGGGGAGCTATGGCTACACCTTC. This translates into CAWRQGSYGYTF.

Ten or more counts support this clonotype. Compared with germline, one end of the junction differs, possibly owing to a read error. The V call is TRBV5-1, the J call TRBJ2-1; 8 bases match TRBD2. This CDR3 spans 15 amino acids. The germline V gene has CDR1 SGHRS and CDR2 YFSETQ. The CDR3: CASSLSGSSYNEQFF. CDR3 nucleotides: TGTGCCAGCAGCTTAAGCGGGAGCTCCTACAATGAGCAGTTCTTC. The complete variable domain, with remaining parts taken from reference TRBV5-1 and TRBJ2-1, reads KAGVTQTPRYLIKTRGQQVTLSCSPISGHRSVSWYQQTPGQGLQFLFEYFSETQRNKGNFPGRFSGRQFSNSRSEMNVSTLELGDSALYLCASSLSGSSYNEQFFGPGTRLTVL.

This clonotype has ten or more counts. V gene TRBV6-1 combines with J gene TRBJ2-7, with D possibly being TRBD1 or TRBD2 (5 bases each). Trimming stripped 7 bases from V and 2 bases from J, with 18 bases between. This CDR3 comprises 15 residues. The germline gives CDR1 MNHNS, CDR2 SASEGT. The CDR3 loop is CASTITGTATYEQYF. The CDR3 region has the DNA TGTGCCAGCACCATAACCGGGACGGCGACCTACGAGCAGTACTTC.

This clonotype came up a few times. The chain couples TRBV5-6 to TRBJ2-3, with 11 nucleotides matching TRBD2. V lost 4 bases and J lost 2; bases outside the gene matches: 6. The CDR3 runs 16 residues. CDR1 and CDR2 from the germline V gene are SGHDT and YYEEEE. The CDR3: CASSKTGLADTDTQYF. The CDR3 DNA follows: TGTGCCAGCAGCAAGACGGGACTAGCGGACACAGATACGCAGTATTTT. The complete variable domain, with remaining parts taken from reference TRBV5-6 and TRBJ2-3, reads DAGVTQSPTHLIKTRGQQVTLRCSPKSGHDTVSWYQQALGQGPQFIFQYYEEEERQRGNFPDRFSGHQFPNYSSELNVNALLLGDSALYLCASSKTGLADTDTQYFGPGTRLTVL.

This clonotype was picked up many times. The chain has TRBV18 and TRBJ1-1; 9 nucleotides align to TRBD1. CDR3 length equals 14 residues. The germline CDR1 and CDR2 sequences are KGHSH and LQKENI. With V trimmed by 4 bases and J by 6 bases, 6 bases remained unmatched. The CDR3 here is CASSRRDRVPEAFF. In DNA form, the CDR3 reads TGTGCCAGCTCACGACGGGACAGGGTTCCTGAAGCTTTCTTT.

V usage is TRBV14 and J usage is TRBJ2-3; 8 positions agree with TRBD2. Per the germline V gene, CDR1 is SGHDN and CDR2 is FVKESK. V was clipped by 2 bases and J by 4 bases; unmatched bases: 17. The CDR3 loop spans 19 amino acids. Here the CDR3 reads CASSQYSPRRTSSPDTQYF. CDR3 DNA sequence: TGTGCCAGCAGCCAATATTCACCCCGAAGGACTAGCAGCCCAGATACGCAGTATTTT.

This sequence joins TRBV4-2 and TRBJ2-1; a possible D gene is TRBD2 (5 bases). The CDR3 runs to 15 residues. Germline values: CDR1 LGHNA, CDR2 YNFKEQ. Trimming shortened V by 2 bases and J by 7 bases, and 15 bases separated the two germline ends. This CDR3 reads CASSQSGTRFNEQFF. In nucleotides, the CDR3 is TGTGCCAGCAGCCAATCGGGAACTAGATTTAATGAGCAGTTCTTC.

This clonotype came up a few times. The chain joins TRBV19 to TRBJ2-1, with D possibly called TRBD1 or TRBD2 (5 bases each). The V end lost 6 bases, the J end lost 7 bases, and 19 bases lay between the germline ends. Germline values: CDR1 LNHDA, CDR2 SQIVND (reference sequence). The CDR3 is made up of 15 amino acids. The CDR3 nucleotides read TGTGCCAGTAGAACCAGGGACCAACATCGTAATGAGCAGTTCTTC. Protein sequence: CASRTRDQHRNEQFF.

Comments on this clonotype: An end of the junction differs from the germline gene, which may be a read error. This sequence joins TRBV4-2 and TRBJ1-2; D not resolved. There are 11 residues in the CDR3. Germline-derived CDR1 and CDR2 are LGHNA and YNFKEQ. This chain's CDR3 is CASSGRDSEAF. As DNA, the CDR3 is TGTGCCAGCAGCGGGCGCGACTCGGAAGCCTTC.

This clonotype was counted at least ten times. The chain links TRBV7-2 to TRBJ2-5; 12 bases are a match to TRBD2. CDR1 SGHTA and CDR2 FQGNSA come from the germline V gene. This CDR3 region has 18 residues. The V and J ends lost 5 bases and 4 bases, in that order; junction bases with no gene match: 14. The CDR3 loop is CASSRQGSSGRGGETQYF. The CDR3 bases are TGTGCCAGCAGCCGACAGGGATCTAGCGGGAGGGGGGGAGAGACCCAGTACTTC.

CDR3 DNA: TGCGCCAGCAGCCAAGAAGAAGCTAGCGGGAGGGCGCAGTACTTC. Translated, it gives CASSQEEASGRAQYF. The chain is built from TRBV4-1 and TRBJ2-7; 12 bases map to TRBD2. The V segment lost 0 bases and the J segment 9 bases; nucleotides outside the gene matches: 6. The germline V gene encodes CDR1 MGHRA and CDR2 YSYEKL. The CDR3 extends over 15 amino acids.

This clonotype has ten or more counts. The J gene is TRBJ2-1, the V gene TRBV12-3 or TRBV12-4; D assignment may be TRBD1 or TRBD2 (5 bases each). This CDR3 contains 17 residues. Trimming cost V 0 bases and J 0 bases, with 12 bases left between them. Here the CDR3 reads CASSLARDASSYNEQFF. The CDR3, as DNA: TGTGCCAGCAGTTTAGCGAGGGACGCGAGCTCCTACAATGAGCAGTTCTTC.

The table lists this clonotype with a few counts. The CDR3 protein is CASTSGRGETQYF. The CDR3 DNA is TGTGCCAGCACTAGCGGGAGGGGAGAGACCCAGTACTTC. The rearrangement uses TRBV6-1 and TRBJ2-5; 12 bases align to TRBD2. The CDR3 runs 13 residues. CDR1 and CDR2 from the germline V gene are MNHNS and SASEGT. Unmatched junction bases numbered 1, after V lost 7 bases and J lost 4 bases.

This clonotype was recorded at least ten times. This sequence joins TRBV27 and TRBJ2-7; D unresolved. V was cut by 0 bases and J by 7 bases, with 10 bases left in between. CDR3 length equals 13 residues. Germline V gene sequence: CDR1 MNHEY, CDR2 SMNVEV (reference sequence). DNA for the CDR3: TGTGCCAGCAGTTTATCGAACATGGGGGAGCAGTACTTC. It is translated as CASSLSNMGEQYF.

This clonotype was picked up a small number of times. J is TRBJ1-3 and V is TRBV27; maybe TRBD1 (6 bases). The V end lost 9 bases, the J end lost 0 bases, and 21 bases lay between the germline ends. Germline V gives CDR1 MNHEY, CDR2 SMNVEV (reference sequence). The CDR3 has 17 residues. CDR3 sequence (DNA): TGTGCCAGTGATAGCCCCAGGGGAAAGCTCTCTGGAAACACCATATATTTT. It encodes CASDSPRGKLSGNTIYF.

This clonotype was seen repeatedly, ten times or more. This rearrangement joins TRBV11-2 to TRBJ2-7, with D possibly matching TRBD2 (6 bases). Deletions cut 10 bases from V and 6 bases from J, with 19 bases between. CDR1 SGHAT and CDR2 FQNNGV come from the germline V gene. CDR3 length: 13 residues. CDR3 in amino acids: CANGGLGGFEQYF. CDR3 bases: TGTGCCAACGGGGGTTTGGGCGGGTTCGAGCAGTACTTC.

This clonotype was counted ten times or more. The gene calls are TRBV27 and TRBJ2-7; D is possibly TRBD2 (6 bases). V gave up 2 bases and J gave up 1 base, with 12 bases separating them. The CDR3 has 15 residues. Germline-derived CDR1 and CDR2 are MNHEY and SMNVEV (reference sequence). The CDR3 nucleotides are TGTGCCAGCAGTTTAGAGGTAGCGGAGTCCTACGAGCAGTACTTC. As protein: CASSLEVAESYEQYF.

Many counts were recorded for this clonotype. This chain joins TRBV7-9 and TRBJ2-1, with 7 bases lining up with TRBD2. There are 16 residues in the CDR3. Germline CDR1 and CDR2: SEHNR and FQNEAQ (reference sequence). The V segment lost 2 bases and the J segment 5 bases; nucleotides outside the gene matches: 9. The CDR3 region has the DNA TGTGCCAGCAGCTTACTCGCGGGACTAAACGACAATGAGCAGTTCTTC. Its protein product is CASSLLAGLNDNEQFF.